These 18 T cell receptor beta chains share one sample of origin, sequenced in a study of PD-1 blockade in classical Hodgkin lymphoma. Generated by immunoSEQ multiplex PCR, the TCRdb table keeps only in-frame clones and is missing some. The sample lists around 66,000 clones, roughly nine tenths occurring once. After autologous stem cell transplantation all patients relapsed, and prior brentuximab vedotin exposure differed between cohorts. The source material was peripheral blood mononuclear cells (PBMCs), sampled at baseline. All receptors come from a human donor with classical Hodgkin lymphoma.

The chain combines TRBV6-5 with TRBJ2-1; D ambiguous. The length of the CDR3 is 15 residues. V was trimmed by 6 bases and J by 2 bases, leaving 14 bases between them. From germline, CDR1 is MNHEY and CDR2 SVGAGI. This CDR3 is CASRILIGTYNEQFF. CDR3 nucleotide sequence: TGTGCCAGCAGGATACTGATAGGGACCTACAATGAGCAGTTCTTC.

This chain's CDR3 is CASSLDPGFTYRGYTF. The CDR3 bases are TGTGCCAGCAGCTTGGACCCCGGGTTCACCTACCGTGGGTACACCTTC. This chain joins TRBV5-8 and TRBJ1-2; D ambiguous. Trimming stripped 0 bases from V and 11 bases from J, with 23 bases between. Looked up from germline, CDR1 is SGHTS and CDR2 is YDEGEE. The CDR3 length is 16 residues.

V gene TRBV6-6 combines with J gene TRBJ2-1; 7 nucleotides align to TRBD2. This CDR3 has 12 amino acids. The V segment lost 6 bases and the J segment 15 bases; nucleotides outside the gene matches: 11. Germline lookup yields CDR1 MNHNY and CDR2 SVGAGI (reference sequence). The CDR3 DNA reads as TGTGCCAGCAGCTCAAGGGAGGGTCTACGGTTCTTC. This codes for CASSSREGLRFF.

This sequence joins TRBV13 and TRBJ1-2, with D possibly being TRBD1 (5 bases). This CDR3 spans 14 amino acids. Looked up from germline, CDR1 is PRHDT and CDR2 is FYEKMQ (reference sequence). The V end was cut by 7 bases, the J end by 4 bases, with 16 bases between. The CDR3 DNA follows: TGTGCCAGCACCCGAGGGGTTGTGGCCTATGGCTACACCTTC. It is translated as CASTRGVVAYGYTF.

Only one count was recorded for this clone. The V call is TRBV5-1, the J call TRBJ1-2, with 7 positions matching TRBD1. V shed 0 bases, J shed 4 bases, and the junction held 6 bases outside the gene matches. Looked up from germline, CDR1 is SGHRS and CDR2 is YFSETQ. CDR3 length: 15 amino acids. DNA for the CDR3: TGCGCCAGCAGCTTGGAGGCAGGGGGGACCTATGGCTACACCTTC. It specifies CASSLEAGGTYGYTF.

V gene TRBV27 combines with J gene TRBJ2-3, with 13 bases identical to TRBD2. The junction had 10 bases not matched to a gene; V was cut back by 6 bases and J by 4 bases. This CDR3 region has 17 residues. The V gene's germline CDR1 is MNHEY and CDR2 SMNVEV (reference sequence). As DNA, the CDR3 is TGTGCCAGCAGCACGCGCACTAGCGGGGGGGCCCCAGATACGCAGTATTTT. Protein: CASSTRTSGGAPDTQYF.

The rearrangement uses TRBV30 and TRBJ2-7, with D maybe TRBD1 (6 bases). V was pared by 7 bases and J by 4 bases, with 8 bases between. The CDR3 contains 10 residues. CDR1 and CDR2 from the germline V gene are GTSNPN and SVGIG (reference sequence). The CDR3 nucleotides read TGTGCCTTGGACAGTTACGAGCAGTACTTC. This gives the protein CALDSYEQYF.

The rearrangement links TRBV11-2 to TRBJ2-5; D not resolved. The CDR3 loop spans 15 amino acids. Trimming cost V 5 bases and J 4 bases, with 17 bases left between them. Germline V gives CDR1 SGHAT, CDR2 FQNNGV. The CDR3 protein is CASSPDQQWGETQYF. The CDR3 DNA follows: TGTGCCAGCAGCCCAGACCAGCAGTGGGGAGAGACCCAGTACTTC.

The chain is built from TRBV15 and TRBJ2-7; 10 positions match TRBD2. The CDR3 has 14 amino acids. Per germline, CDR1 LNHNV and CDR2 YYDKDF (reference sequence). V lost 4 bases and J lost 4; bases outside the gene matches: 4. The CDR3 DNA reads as TGTGCCACCAGCATAGCGGGGGGCCAATACGAGCAGTACTTC. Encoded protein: CATSIAGGQYEQYF.

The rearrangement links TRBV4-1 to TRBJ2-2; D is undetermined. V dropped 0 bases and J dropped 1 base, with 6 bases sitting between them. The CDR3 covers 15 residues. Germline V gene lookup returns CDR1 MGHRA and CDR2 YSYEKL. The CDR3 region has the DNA TGCGCCAGCAGCCAAGATCACCTGAACACCGGGGAGCTGTTTTTT. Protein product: CASSQDHLNTGELFF.

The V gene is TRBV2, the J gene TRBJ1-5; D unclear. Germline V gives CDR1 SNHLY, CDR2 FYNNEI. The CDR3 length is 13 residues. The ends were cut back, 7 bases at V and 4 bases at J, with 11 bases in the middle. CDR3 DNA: TGTGCCAGCACCTCTGAGTATAATCAGCCCCAGCATTTT. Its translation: CASTSEYNQPQHF.

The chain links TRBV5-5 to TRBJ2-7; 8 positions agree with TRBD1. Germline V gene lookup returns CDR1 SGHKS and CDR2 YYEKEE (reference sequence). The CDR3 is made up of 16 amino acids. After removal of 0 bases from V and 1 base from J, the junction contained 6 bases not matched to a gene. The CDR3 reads CASSLGDRRTSYEQYF. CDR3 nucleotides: TGTGCCAGCAGCTTGGGGGACAGGCGAACTTCCTACGAGCAGTACTTC. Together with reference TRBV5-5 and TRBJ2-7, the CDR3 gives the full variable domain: DAGVTQSPTHLIKTRGQQVTLRCSPISGHKSVSWYQQVLGQGPQFIFQYYEKEERGRGNFPDRFSARQFPNYSSELNVNALLLGDSALYLCASSLGDRRTSYEQYFGPGTRLTVT.

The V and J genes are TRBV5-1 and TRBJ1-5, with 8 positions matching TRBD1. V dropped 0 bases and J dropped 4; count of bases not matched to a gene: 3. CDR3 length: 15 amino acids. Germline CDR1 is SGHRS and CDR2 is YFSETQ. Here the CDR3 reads CASSLGDRLNQPQHF. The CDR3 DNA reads TGCGCCAGCAGCTTGGGGGACAGGTTAAATCAGCCCCAGCATTTT. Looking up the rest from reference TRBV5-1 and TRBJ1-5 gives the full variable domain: KAGVTQTPRYLIKTRGQQVTLSCSPISGHRSVSWYQQTPGQGLQFLFEYFSETQRNKGNFPGRFSGRQFSNSRSEMNVSTLELGDSALYLCASSLGDRLNQPQHFGDGTRLSIL.

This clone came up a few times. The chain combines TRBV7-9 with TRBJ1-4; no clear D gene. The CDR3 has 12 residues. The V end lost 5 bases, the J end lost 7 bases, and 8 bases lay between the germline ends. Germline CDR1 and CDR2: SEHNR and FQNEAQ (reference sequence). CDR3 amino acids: CASSIRVEKLFF. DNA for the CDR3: TGTGCCAGCAGCATTCGAGTTGAAAAACTGTTTTTT.

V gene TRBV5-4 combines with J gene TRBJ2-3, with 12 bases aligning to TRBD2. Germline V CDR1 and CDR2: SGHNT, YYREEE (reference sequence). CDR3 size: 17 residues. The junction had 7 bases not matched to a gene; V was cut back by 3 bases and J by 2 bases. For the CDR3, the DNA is TGTGCCAGCAGCTGGGGTGGACTAGCGGGGAACACAGATACGCAGTATTTT. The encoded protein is CASSWGGLAGNTDTQYF.

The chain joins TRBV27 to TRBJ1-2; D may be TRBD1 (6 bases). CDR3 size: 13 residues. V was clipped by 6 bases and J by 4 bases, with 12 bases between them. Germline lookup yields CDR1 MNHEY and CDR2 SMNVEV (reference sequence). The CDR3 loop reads CASSATGLYGYTF. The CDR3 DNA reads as TGTGCCAGCAGCGCCACAGGGCTCTATGGCTACACCTTC.

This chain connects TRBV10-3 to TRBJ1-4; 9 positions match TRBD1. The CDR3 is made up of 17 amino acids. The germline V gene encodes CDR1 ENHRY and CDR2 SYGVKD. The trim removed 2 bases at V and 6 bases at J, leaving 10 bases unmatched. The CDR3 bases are TGTGCCATCAGTGAGGCGGGACTGACAGGGGGTTATGAAAAACTGTTTTTT. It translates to CAISEAGLTGGYEKLFF.

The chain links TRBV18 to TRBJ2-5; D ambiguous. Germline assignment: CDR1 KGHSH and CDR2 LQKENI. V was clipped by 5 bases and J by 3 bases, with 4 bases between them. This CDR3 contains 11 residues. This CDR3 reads CASSSKETQYF. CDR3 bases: TGTGCCAGCTCATCGAAAGAGACCCAGTACTTC. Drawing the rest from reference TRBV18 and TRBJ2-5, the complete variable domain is NAGVMQNPRHLVRRRGQEARLRCSPMKGHSHVYWYRQLPEEGLKFMVYLQKENIIDESGMPKERFSAEFPKEGPSILRIQQVVRGDSAAYFCASSSKETQYFGPGTRLLVL.